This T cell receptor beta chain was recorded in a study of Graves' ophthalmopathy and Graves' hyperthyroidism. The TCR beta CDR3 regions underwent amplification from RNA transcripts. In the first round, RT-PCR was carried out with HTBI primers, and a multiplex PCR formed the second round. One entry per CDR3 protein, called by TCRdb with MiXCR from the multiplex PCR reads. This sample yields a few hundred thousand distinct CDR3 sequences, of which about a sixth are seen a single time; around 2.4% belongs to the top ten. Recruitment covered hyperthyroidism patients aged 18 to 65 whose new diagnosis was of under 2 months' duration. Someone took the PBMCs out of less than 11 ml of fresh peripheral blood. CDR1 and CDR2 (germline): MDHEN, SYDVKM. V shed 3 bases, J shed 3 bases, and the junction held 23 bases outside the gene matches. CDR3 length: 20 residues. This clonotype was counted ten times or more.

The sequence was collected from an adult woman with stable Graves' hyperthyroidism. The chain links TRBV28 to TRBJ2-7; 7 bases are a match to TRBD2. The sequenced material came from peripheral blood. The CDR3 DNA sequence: TGTGCCAGCAGTTTCAAGGACCCGCAGCTAGGCGCTCGGGGGGACTACGAGCAGTACTTC. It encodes CASSFKDPQLGARGDYEQYF.